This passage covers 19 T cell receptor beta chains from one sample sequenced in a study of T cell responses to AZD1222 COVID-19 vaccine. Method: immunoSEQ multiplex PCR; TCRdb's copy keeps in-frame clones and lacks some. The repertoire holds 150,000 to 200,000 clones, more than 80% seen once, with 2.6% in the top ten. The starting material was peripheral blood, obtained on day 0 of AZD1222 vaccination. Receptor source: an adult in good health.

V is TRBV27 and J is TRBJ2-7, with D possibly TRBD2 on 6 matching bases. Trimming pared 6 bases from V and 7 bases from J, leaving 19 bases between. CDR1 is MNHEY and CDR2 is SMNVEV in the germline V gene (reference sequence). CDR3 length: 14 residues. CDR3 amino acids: CASRPGTVIWEQYF. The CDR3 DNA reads TGTGCCAGCAGACCCGGGACTGTAATTTGGGAGCAGTACTTC.

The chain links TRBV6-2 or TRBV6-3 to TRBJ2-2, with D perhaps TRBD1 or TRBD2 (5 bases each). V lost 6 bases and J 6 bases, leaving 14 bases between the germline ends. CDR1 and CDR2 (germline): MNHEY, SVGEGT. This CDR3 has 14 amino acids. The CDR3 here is CASSASLGAGELFF. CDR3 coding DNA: TGTGCCAGCAGCGCATCACTAGGGGCCGGGGAGCTGTTTTTT.

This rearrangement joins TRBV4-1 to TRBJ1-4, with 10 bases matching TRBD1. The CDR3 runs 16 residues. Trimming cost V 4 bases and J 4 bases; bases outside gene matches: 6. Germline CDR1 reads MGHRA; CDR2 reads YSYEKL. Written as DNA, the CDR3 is TGCGCCAGCAGCCCGCAAGGACAGGGGGGTAATGAAAAACTGTTTTTT. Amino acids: CASSPQGQGGNEKLFF.

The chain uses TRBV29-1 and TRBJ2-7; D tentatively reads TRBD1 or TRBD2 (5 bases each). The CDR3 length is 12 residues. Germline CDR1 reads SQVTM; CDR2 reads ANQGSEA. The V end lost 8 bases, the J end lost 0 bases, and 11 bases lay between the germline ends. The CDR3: CSSRDGSYEQYF. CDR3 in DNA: TGCAGCTCTCGGGACGGCTCCTACGAGCAGTACTTC.

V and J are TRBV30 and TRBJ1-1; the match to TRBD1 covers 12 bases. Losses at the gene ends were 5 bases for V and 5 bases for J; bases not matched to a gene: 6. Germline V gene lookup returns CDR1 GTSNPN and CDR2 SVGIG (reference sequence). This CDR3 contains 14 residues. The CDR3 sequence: CAWEPGQGATEAFF. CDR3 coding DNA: TGTGCCTGGGAACCGGGACAGGGGGCAACTGAAGCTTTCTTT.

The CDR3 loop reads CASSYRYEQYF. The CDR3 coding sequence is TGTGCCAGCAGTTACCGCTACGAGCAGTACTTC. This rearrangement joins TRBV12-3 or TRBV12-4 to TRBJ2-7; unclear D gene. The length of the CDR3 is 11 residues. V lost 4 bases and J lost 3, with 4 bases in between.

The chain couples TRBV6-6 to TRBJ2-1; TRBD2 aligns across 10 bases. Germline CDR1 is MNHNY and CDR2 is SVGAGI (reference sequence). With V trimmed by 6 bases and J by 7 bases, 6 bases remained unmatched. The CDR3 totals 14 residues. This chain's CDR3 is CASSPSGSLNEQFF. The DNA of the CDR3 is TGTGCCAGCAGCCCTAGCGGGAGTTTAAATGAGCAGTTCTTC.

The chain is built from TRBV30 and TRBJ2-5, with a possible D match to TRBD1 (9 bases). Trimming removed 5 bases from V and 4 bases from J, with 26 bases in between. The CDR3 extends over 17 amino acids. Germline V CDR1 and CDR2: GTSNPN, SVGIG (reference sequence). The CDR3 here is CAWAGQGTGGPSETQYF. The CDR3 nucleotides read TGTGCCTGGGCCGGACAGGGGACGGGAGGGCCCTCAGAGACCCAGTACTTC.

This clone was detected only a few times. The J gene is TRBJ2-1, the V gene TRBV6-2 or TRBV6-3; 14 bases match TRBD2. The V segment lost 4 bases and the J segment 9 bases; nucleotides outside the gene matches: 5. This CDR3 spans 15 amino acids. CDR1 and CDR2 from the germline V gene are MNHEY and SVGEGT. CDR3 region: CASSFGTSGRTEQFF. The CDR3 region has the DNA TGTGCCAGCAGTTTCGGGACTAGCGGGAGAACTGAGCAGTTCTTC.

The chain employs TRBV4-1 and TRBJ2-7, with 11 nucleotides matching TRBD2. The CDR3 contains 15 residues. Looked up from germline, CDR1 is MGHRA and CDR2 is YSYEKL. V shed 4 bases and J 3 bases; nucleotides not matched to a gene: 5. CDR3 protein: CASSPLAGAGYEQYF. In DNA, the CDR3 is TGCGCCAGCAGCCCACTAGCGGGAGCGGGCTACGAGCAGTACTTC.

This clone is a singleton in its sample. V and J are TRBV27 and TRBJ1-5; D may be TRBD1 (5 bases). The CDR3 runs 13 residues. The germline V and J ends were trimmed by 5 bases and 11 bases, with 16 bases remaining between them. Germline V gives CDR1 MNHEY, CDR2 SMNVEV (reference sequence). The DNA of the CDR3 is TGTGCCAGCAGTAGCTTTGGCGAGGGGACCCAGCATTTT. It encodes CASSSFGEGTQHF.

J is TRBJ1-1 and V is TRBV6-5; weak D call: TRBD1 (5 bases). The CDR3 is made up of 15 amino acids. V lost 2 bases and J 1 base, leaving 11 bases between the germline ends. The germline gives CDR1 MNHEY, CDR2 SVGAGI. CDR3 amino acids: CASSYLPGGNTEAFF. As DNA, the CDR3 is TGTGCCAGCAGTTACCTGCCCGGGGGGAACACTGAAGCTTTCTTT.

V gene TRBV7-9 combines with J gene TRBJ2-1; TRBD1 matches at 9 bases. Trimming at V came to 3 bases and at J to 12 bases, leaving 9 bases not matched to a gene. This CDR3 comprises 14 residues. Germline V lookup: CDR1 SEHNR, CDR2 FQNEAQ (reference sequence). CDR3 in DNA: TGTGCCAGCAGCTTGGCCACAGGGGGCCAGGGGCAGTTCTTC. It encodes CASSLATGGQGQFF.

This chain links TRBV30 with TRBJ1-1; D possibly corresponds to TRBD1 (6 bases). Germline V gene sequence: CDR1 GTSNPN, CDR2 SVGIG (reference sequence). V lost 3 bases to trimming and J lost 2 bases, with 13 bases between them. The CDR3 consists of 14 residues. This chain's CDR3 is CAWRSGAENTEAFF. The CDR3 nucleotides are TGTGCCTGGAGGTCAGGGGCCGAAAACACTGAAGCTTTCTTT.

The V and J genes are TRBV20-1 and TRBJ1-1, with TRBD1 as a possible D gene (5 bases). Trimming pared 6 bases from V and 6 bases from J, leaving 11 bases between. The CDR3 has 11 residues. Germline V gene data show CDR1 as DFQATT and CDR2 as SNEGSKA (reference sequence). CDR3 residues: CSARQSAEAFF. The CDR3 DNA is TGCAGTGCCCGACAGTCTGCTGAAGCTTTCTTT.

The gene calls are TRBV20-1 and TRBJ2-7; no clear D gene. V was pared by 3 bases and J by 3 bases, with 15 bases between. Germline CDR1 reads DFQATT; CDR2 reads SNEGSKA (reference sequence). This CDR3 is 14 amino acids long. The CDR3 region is CSASKRSSDYEQYF. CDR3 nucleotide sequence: TGCAGTGCTAGTAAGAGATCCTCCGACTACGAGCAGTACTTC.

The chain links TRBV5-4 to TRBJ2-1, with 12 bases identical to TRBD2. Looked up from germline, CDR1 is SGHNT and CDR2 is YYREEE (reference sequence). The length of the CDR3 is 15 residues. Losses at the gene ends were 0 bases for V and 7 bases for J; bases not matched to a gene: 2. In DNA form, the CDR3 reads TGTGCCAGCAGCTTGGCACTAGCGGGAGGTAATGAGCAGTTCTTC. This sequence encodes CASSLALAGGNEQFF.

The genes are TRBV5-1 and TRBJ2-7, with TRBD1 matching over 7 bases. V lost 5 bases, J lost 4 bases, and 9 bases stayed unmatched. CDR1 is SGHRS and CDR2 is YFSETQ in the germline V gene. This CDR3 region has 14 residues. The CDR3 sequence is CASRKTGPYYEQYF. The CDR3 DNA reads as TGCGCCAGCAGGAAGACAGGGCCCTATTACGAGCAGTACTTC.

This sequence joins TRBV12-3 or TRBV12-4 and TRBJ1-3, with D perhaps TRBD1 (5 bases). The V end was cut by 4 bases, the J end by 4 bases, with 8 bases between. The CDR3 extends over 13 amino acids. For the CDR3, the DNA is TGTGCCAGCAGTTCAGGGTCCGGAAACACCATATATTTT. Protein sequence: CASSSGSGNTIYF.